This TCR beta chain was captured by sequencing in a study of a mutant IDH1 vaccine in newly diagnosed glioma (dated by TCRdb to the early 2020s). With regard to the full study: Vaccination was initiated 4-6 weeks after radiotherapy alone, or concurrently with temozolomide cycles in the chemotherapy-containing groups. The week-35 safety follow-up was designated visit V12, and the week-47 end of study was designated visit V13. Before enrollment, patients had received standard therapy of radiotherapy alone, temozolomide alone, or radiochemotherapy with temozolomide; most received the combination. Peripheral blood samples were drawn at six visits, namely V03 (baseline), V05, V07, V10, V12 and V13. Of the approximately 29 treated patients, approximately 60% were male and 37.5% were female, and a mean age of roughly 40 years was recorded. For exploratory analyses, longitudinal TCRB deep sequencing was carried out in about 26 treated patients wherever samples were available.

The library was produced with the immunoSEQ multiplex PCR assay. Rearranged TCR beta chain sequences were amplified using the hsTCRB Kit according to the manufacturer's protocol. TCRB libraries were sequenced on an Illumina MiSeq. The paper's processing steps were these. The kit vendor's proprietary platform handled demultiplexing, trimming and gene mapping. The table comes from immuneACCESS by way of TCRdb, which keeps in-frame sequences with V and J called. Part of the clones is missing from these tables; in studies checked, under half for an unresolved V gene and the rest for unknown reasons. V and J calls and clone size are copied from that table; D and trimming were computed from the DNA. For this sample the table gives 60,000 to 75,000 clones, of which approximately 86% were detected only once. The ten largest clones add up to approximately 2% of the sample. As regards this clone: What this receptor recognizes is not known. No much larger clonotype is one base removed from it; base qualities were not supplied.

What the work shows at the level of the full study, not this receptor alone: Changes in the top peripheral T cell clonotypes picked up by TCRB sequencing did not appear to be linked to pseudoprogression. The authors noted that analyses of patient blood samples could not be reproduced because of sample limitations. PBMC samples for TCRB deep sequencing were selected based on availability. Across multiple MHC alleles, vaccine-induced immune responses were seen in approximately 93% of patients.

The sample's time point label, in plain terms: week 35, safety follow-up. Each vaccine dose was 300 ug of a 20-mer mutant IDH1 peptide in Montanide, given subcutaneously with topical imiquimod. Across visits V03 through V10, patients got a total of eight vaccinations, given in weeks 1, 3, 5, 7, 11, 15, 19 and 23. All donors had newly diagnosed IDH1-mutant astrocytomas of WHO grade 3 or 4 that showed loss of nuclear ATRX. The samples were drawn from NOA16, a multicentre, single-arm, open-label phase I trial in Germany that tested a mutant IDH1 peptide vaccine in humans for the first time. Genomic DNA for TCRB sequencing was isolated from EDTA blood with the DNeasy Blood and Tissue Kit. Deletion took 8 bases off V and 8 bases off J, with a span of 18 bases between the germline ends. The germline V gene supplies CDR1 ENHRY and CDR2 SYGVKD. There are 14 amino acids in the CDR3, from cysteine to phenylalanine inclusive. The entry retains the CDR3 DNA only, 42 bases that are in frame from base 1.

This receptor chain uses TRBV10-3 and TRBJ1-4; the D gene assignment is ambiguous. This material consisted of PBMCs, taken from a glioma patient whose treatment included an IDH1 peptide vaccine. This sequence originates from a man between 25 and 39 years old with glioma. This receptor carries the CDR3 CAIGSGSLREKLFF. The base sequence is TGTGCCATCGGTTCGGGGAGCTTGCGAGAAAAACTGTTTTTT.